The T cell receptor (beta chain) described here comes from a study of cytomegalovirus exposure and HLA in healthy donors. Study findings and constraints: For presence/absence analyses, sequencing depth was assumed to be roughly uniform across donors. Analysis performed later showed TCR beta chains linked to HLA being more clonally expanded than equally common others.

The PCR made use of 60 Vbeta and 13 Jbeta primers. Clones were read by immunoSEQ multiplex PCR, and TCRdb kept only the in-frame ones, dropping some. The sample has about 76,000 clones; 73% are singletons. With regard to this clone: Its target is unknown.

From germline, CDR1 is SGHVS and CDR2 FQNEAQ. With 5 bases clipped from V and 0 bases from J, the junction kept 1 base outside the gene matches. The CDR3 loop spans 14 amino acids. The chain links TRBV7-8 to TRBJ2-1; TRBD2 aligns across 7 bases. This receptor was taken from a woman aged 40-49 years in good health and CMV-seropositive. The sample comprised PBMCs. The CDR3 sequence: CASSAGDSYNEQFF. CDR3 DNA sequence: TGTGCCAGCAGCGCGGGAGACTCCTACAATGAGCAGTTCTTC.